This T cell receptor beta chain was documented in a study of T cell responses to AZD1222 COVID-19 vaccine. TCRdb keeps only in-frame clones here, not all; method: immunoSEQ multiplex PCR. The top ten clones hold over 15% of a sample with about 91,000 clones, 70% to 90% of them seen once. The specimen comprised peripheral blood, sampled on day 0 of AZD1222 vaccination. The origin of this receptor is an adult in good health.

CDR3 nucleotide sequence: TGTGCCAGCTGGTCGCTGACCGGGGGTGAAAAACTGTTTTTT. Protein product: CASWSLTGGEKLFF. The chain uses TRBV28 and TRBJ1-4; TRBD1 is a possible D gene (5 bases). Per germline, CDR1 MDHEN and CDR2 SYDVKM. With 8 bases removed from V and 7 bases from J, the gap between germline ends came to 17 bases. The CDR3 contains 14 residues. Variable domain in full (rest from reference TRBV28 and TRBJ1-4): DVKVTQSSRYLVKRTGEKVFLECVQDMDHENMFWYRQDPGLGLRLIYFSYDVKMKEKGDIPEGYSVSREKKERFSLILESASTNQTSMYLCASWSLTGGEKLFFGSGTQLSVL.